Listed below are T cell receptor beta chains from one sample, sequenced in a study of cytomegalovirus exposure and HLA in healthy donors. The repertoire was sequenced with immunoSEQ multiplex PCR; TCRdb's copy has only in-frame clones and lacks some. The sample lists 150,000 or so clones; approximately 79% were seen once. The sequencing input was PBMCs. These receptors all come from a woman aged 50 to 60 in good health and CMV-seropositive. CDR3s include the opening cysteine and the closing phenylalanine or tryptophan. D genes are given only for firm matches. Some rows mark clone size as missing; the rest say once, few, many or name a class of expanded clone.

TRBV19	TRBJ2-5	few	.	CASTPSTGYGQETQYF	TGTGCCAGTACCCCCTCCACGGGTTACGGACAAGAGACCCAGTACTTC
TRBV19	TRBJ1-2	.	.	CASTPGNRNYGYTF	TGTGCCAGTACCCCAGGGAATCGTAACTATGGCTACACCTTC
TRBV5-4	TRBJ1-1	.	TRBD1	CASSSGGTVNTEAFF	TGTGCCAGCAGCTCGGGGGGGACAGTGAACACTGAAGCTTTCTTT
TRBV28	TRBJ2-3	.	.	CASSRWGLKRDTQYF	TGTGCCAGCAGTAGATGGGGCCTTAAAAGAGATACGCAGTATTTT
TRBV27	TRBJ2-3	.	.	CASSHTDTQYF	TGTGCCAGCAGTCACACAGATACGCAGTATTTT
TRBV30	TRBJ1-1	few	TRBD1	CAWDRVSGTEAFF	TGTGCCTGGGACAGGGTTAGCGGCACTGAAGCTTTCTTT
TRBV2	TRBJ1-6	.	TRBD1	CASTGQGRSSPLHF	TGTGCCAGCACCGGACAGGGAAGGTCTTCACCCCTCCACTTT
TRBV2	TRBJ1-1	.	.	CASTERGVREGFTEAFF	TGTGCCAGCACCGAAAGGGGGGTTAGGGAGGGCTTCACTGAAGCTTTCTTT
TRBV5-6	TRBJ1-3	.	TRBD1	CASSWGQGASGNTIYF	TGTGCCAGCAGCTGGGGACAGGGGGCTTCTGGAAACACCATATATTTT
TRBV6-4	TRBJ2-3	.	.	CASSDLQGLRQYF	TGTGCCAGCAGTGATCTACAGGGACTAAGGCAGTATTTT
TRBV7-3	TRBJ2-2	once	TRBD2	CASSPWTSGRAIGELFF	TGTGCCAGCAGCCCCTGGACTAGCGGGAGGGCGATCGGGGAGCTGTTTTTT
TRBV28	TRBJ2-3	few	.	CASSLRQGLLSDTQYF	TGTGCCAGCAGTTTACGACAGGGACTGTTATCAGATACGCAGTATTTT
TRBV23-1	TRBJ2-1	.	.	CASSQSVRGRAYNEQFF	TGCGCCAGCAGTCAATCAGTGAGGGGGAGGGCCTACAATGAGCAGTTCTTC
TRBV6-1	TRBJ2-2	.	TRBD1	CASSADRAETGELFF	TGTGCCAGCAGTGCGGACAGGGCGGAGACCGGGGAGCTGTTTTTT
TRBV2	TRBJ1-2	.	TRBD1	CASVRDSSFNYGYTF	TGTGCCAGCGTCCGGGACAGTAGTTTTAACTATGGCTACACCTTC
TRBV29-1	TRBJ2-7	.	TRBD1	CSVEIGQGAGEQYF	TGCAGCGTTGAGATAGGACAGGGGGCGGGCGAGCAGTACTTC
TRBV2	TRBJ1-2	.	TRBD1	CASRGQGLSYGYTF	TGTGCCAGCAGGGGACAGGGTTTGAGCTATGGCTACACCTTC
TRBV4-1	TRBJ2-5	.	TRBD1	CASRPGTGGGETQYF	TGCGCCAGCAGGCCCGGGACAGGGGGCGGAGAGACCCAGTACTTC
TRBV7-2	TRBJ2-5	.	.	CASSFQGGTETQYF	TGTGCCAGCAGCTTCCAGGGCGGGACGGAGACCCAGTACTTC
TRBV4-1	TRBJ2-2	.	.	CASSQGGGIVIVETGELFF	TGCGCCAGCAGCCAAGGGGGCGGGATAGTGATAGTTGAGACCGGGGAGCTGTTTTTT
TRBV6-5	TRBJ1-1	.	TRBD1	CASSYNRGPDTEAFF	TGTGCCAGCAGTTATAACAGGGGGCCCGACACTGAAGCTTTCTTT
TRBV4-1	TRBJ1-2	once	.	CASSQAREFYGYTF	TGCGCCAGCAGCCAAGCCAGGGAATTCTATGGCTACACCTTC
TRBV6-6	TRBJ2-7	.	.	CASSSLYEQYF	TGTGCCAGCAGCTCCCTCTACGAGCAGTACTTC
TRBV7-2	TRBJ1-1	once	.	CASSYRGGSNTEAFF	TGTGCCAGCAGCTATAGGGGGGGGTCCAACACTGAAGCTTTCTTT
TRBV5-1	TRBJ2-5	.	TRBD2	CASSLGLAGGFQETQYF	TGCGCCAGCAGCTTGGGACTAGCGGGGGGCTTCCAAGAGACCCAGTACTTC
TRBV28	TRBJ2-1	few	.	CASSLYPSRTYNEQFF	TGTGCCAGCAGTTTGTATCCCTCTCGTACCTACAATGAGCAGTTCTTC
TRBV7-2	TRBJ1-5	.	.	CASSLDVGWAQPQHF	TGTGCCAGCAGCTTAGATGTTGGGTGGGCTCAGCCCCAGCATTTT
TRBV18	TRBJ2-7	.	TRBD1	CASSPEGQGAGEQYF	TGTGCCAGCTCACCAGAGGGACAGGGGGCGGGGGAGCAGTACTTC
TRBV5-8	TRBJ2-1	.	TRBD2	CASSLVSYGLAGAWNEQFF	TGTGCCAGCAGCTTGGTAAGCTATGGACTAGCGGGAGCCTGGAATGAGCAGTTCTTC
TRBV5-4	TRBJ2-3	.	.	CASSLRQGGDTQYF	TGTGCCAGCAGCTTGCGGCAGGGAGGAGATACGCAGTATTTT
TRBV29-1	TRBJ1-1	.	TRBD1	CSVATGGDTEAFF	TGCAGCGTCGCGACAGGGGGTGACACTGAAGCTTTCTTT
TRBV15	TRBJ2-5	.	.	CATSRPTRSFQETQYF	TGTGCCACCAGCAGACCTACCCGGAGCTTCCAAGAGACCCAGTACTTC
TRBV5-4	TRBJ2-1	.	TRBD1	CASSWPGTGYEQFF	TGTGCCAGCAGCTGGCCCGGGACAGGGTATGAGCAGTTCTTC
TRBV6-5	TRBJ1-6	.	.	CASSSGHSPLHF	TGTGCCAGCAGTTCAGGGCACTCACCCCTCCACTTT
TRBV7-2	TRBJ1-5	.	.	CASSPSGTTGNQPQHF	TGTGCCAGCAGCCCTTCCGGGACAACGGGCAATCAGCCCCAGCATTTT
TRBV6-6	TRBJ1-3	.	.	CASSYGQGNTIYF	TGTGCCAGCAGTTACGGGCAGGGGAACACCATATATTTT
TRBV7-9	TRBJ2-7	few	.	CASSSGRGYEQYF	TGTGCCAGCTCGTCGGGCCGAGGGTACGAGCAGTACTTC
TRBV6-5	TRBJ1-2	.	.	CASSMRAGYGYTF	TGTGCCAGCAGTATGAGGGCAGGTTATGGCTACACCTTC
TRBV28	TRBJ1-5	few	.	CASTPPRGHQHF	TGTGCCAGCACCCCACCCAGGGGCCACCAGCATTTT
TRBV4-1	TRBJ2-2	once	TRBD2	CASELAGGRGELFF	TGCGCCAGTGAACTAGCGGGGGGGCGAGGGGAGCTGTTTTTT
TRBV7-2	TRBJ1-2	.	TRBD1	CASSLGGQGAGGYTF	TGTGCCAGCAGCTTAGGGGGACAGGGGGCGGGAGGCTACACCTTC
TRBV7-2	TRBJ2-7	.	.	CASSLYGLEQYF	TGTGCCAGCAGCTTGTACGGTCTTGAGCAGTACTTC
TRBV7-9	TRBJ2-7	few	TRBD1	CASRLSGQGANEQYF	TGTGCCAGCAGACTGTCGGGACAGGGGGCCAACGAGCAGTACTTC
TRBV4-1	TRBJ2-7	.	TRBD2	CASSQTSGGGEQYF	TGCGCCAGCAGCCAAACTAGCGGGGGGGGTGAGCAGTACTTC